The 19 T cell receptor beta chains presented below share a single source sample, sequenced in a study of regulatory T cells in long-lasting Graves disease. With iRepertoire HTBI primers and Arm-PCR of CDR3 regions, TCR beta libraries were built. TCRdb recomputed calls from the multiplex PCR reads with MiXCR, one row per CDR3 protein. The sample holds some 420,000 distinct CDR3 sequences, 22% seen once. Time point specified: persistent/refractory GD, antithyroid drugs over 5 years with positive TRAb. TCR sequences were obtained from RNA taken from PBMCs. The starting material was peripheral blood mononuclear cells (PBMCs), obtained when the disease was refractory, from a patient treated with antithyroid drugs. Receptors were obtained from a female donor with Graves disease.

This chain uses TRBV10-3 with TRBJ2-7; tentative D call: TRBD1 (5 bases). V was cut by 8 bases and J by 4 bases, with 18 bases left in between. The CDR3 is 14 residues long. Germline V gives CDR1 ENHRY, CDR2 SYGVKD. CDR3 DNA: TGTGCCATCCAGGCGGACAAGGGAATATACGAGCAGTACTTC. As protein: CAIQADKGIYEQYF.

This clonotype was recorded many times. This chain uses TRBV20-1 with TRBJ2-5, with a weak D call TRBD2 (6 bases). Germline V CDR1 and CDR2: DFQATT, SNEGSKA (reference sequence). The ends were cut back, 4 bases at V and 0 bases at J, with 15 bases in the middle. The CDR3 sequence is 15 residues long. DNA for the CDR3: TGCAGTGCTATGTCGGAGGGGTTGTACCAAGAGACCCAGTACTTC. It translates to CSAMSEGLYQETQYF.

V is TRBV30 and J is TRBJ2-5, with TRBD2 identical over 8 bases. Losses at the gene ends were 2 bases for V and 5 bases for J; bases not matched to a gene: 4. The CDR3 totals 13 residues. Germline CDR1 GTSNPN, CDR2 SVGIG (reference sequence). CDR3 in DNA: TGTGCCTGGAGTTTGACTAGCGAGGAGACCCAGTACTTC. This translates into CAWSLTSEETQYF.

The chain carries TRBV12-3 or TRBV12-4 and TRBJ2-7; perhaps D is TRBD1 or TRBD2 (5 bases each). V lost 7 bases, J lost 3 bases, and 22 bases lay in between. This CDR3 spans 16 amino acids. CDR3 amino acids: CASTPTGRRDDYEQYF. The CDR3 bases are TGTGCCAGCACTCCCACGGGCCGCCGGGACGACTACGAGCAGTACTTC.

The table lists this clonotype with a few counts. This rearrangement joins TRBV10-3 to TRBJ2-3; D remains unclear. CDR3 size: 15 residues. CDR1 is ENHRY and CDR2 is SYGVKD in the germline V gene. V was clipped by 9 bases and J by 5 bases, with 21 bases between them. The DNA of the CDR3 is TGTGCCATTAAGGACCCCCCACTAAGTGGAGATACGCAGTATTTT. This codes for CAIKDPPLSGDTQYF.

The chain carries TRBV29-1 and TRBJ2-7; TRBD1 aligns across 7 bases. CDR1 is SQVTM and CDR2 is ANQGSEA in the germline V gene. V lost 3 bases to trimming and J lost 4 bases; unmatched junction nucleotides: 9. The CDR3 is 14 amino acids. DNA of the CDR3: TGCAGCGTTGACACACAGGGGAAGAGGTACGAGCAGTACTTC. Translating gives CSVDTQGKRYEQYF.

The chain joins TRBV20-1 to TRBJ2-5; 12 bases line up with TRBD2. The junction had 9 bases not matched to a gene; V was cut back by 1 base and J by 3 bases. The CDR3 covers 17 residues. Germline values: CDR1 DFQATT, CDR2 SNEGSKA (reference sequence). The DNA of the CDR3 is TGCAGTGCTAGAGGTTTGGCTAGCGGGAGGGCCGAAGAGACCCAGTACTTC. Amino acids: CSARGLASGRAEETQYF.

This chain's CDR3 is CSARTHEQYF. CDR3 sequence (DNA): TGCAGTGCTAGGACACACGAGCAGTACTTC. The chain recombines TRBV20-1 with TRBJ2-7, with no clear D. Trimming took 3 bases from V and 5 from J, leaving 5 bases between them. The CDR3 loop spans 10 amino acids. Germline values: CDR1 DFQATT, CDR2 SNEGSKA (reference sequence).

This clonotype was found many times. The chain combines TRBV28 with TRBJ2-6; perhaps TRBD2 as D (5 bases). The CDR3 contains 16 residues. The germline CDR1 and CDR2 sequences are MDHEN and SYDVKM. Trimming took off 7 bases at V and 0 bases at J, with 13 bases between the two ends. The CDR3 here is CASKERATSGANVLTF. The CDR3 DNA reads as TGTGCCAGCAAGGAGAGGGCCACCTCTGGGGCCAACGTCCTGACTTTC.

This clonotype has a handful of counts. The chain links TRBV6-1 to TRBJ1-1; 12 positions match TRBD1. The germline V gene encodes CDR1 MNHNS and CDR2 SASEGT. Losses at the gene ends were 6 bases for V and 4 bases for J; bases not matched to a gene: 15. The CDR3 is 18 residues long. The DNA for the CDR3 is TGTGCCAGCAGCCGTTTCCCCGGGACAGGGGGCGCGGGCACTGAAGCTTTCTTT. It yields the protein CASSRFPGTGGAGTEAFF.

This clonotype was counted a few times. J is TRBJ1-4 and V is TRBV7-6, with D tentatively TRBD1 (6 bases). Between the trimmed V and J ends, which lost 1 base and 8 bases, there was a span of 14 bases. CDR1 is SGHVS and CDR2 is FNYEAQ in the germline V gene. The CDR3 loop spans 15 amino acids. This CDR3 is CASSLGAGEGEKLFF. The CDR3 DNA reads TGTGCCAGCAGCTTAGGAGCAGGGGAGGGGGAAAAACTGTTTTTT. Filled out from reference TRBV7-6 and TRBJ1-4, the complete variable domain reads GAGVSQSPRYKVTKRGQDVALRCDPISGHVSLYWYRQALGQGPEFLTYFNYEAQQDKSGLPNDRFSAERPEGSISTLTIQRTEQRDSAMYRCASSLGAGEGEKLFFGSGTQLSVL.

This clonotype was counted ten times or more. V and J are TRBV12-3 or TRBV12-4 and TRBJ1-1; TRBD1 matches 10 bases. V shed 10 bases and J 4 bases; nucleotides not matched to a gene: 12. The CDR3 length is 15 residues. CDR3 nucleotide sequence: TGTGCCACCCGCCAGGACAGGGGGTCTCCCACTGAAGCTTTCTTT. Amino acids: CATRQDRGSPTEAFF.

This clonotype came up a few times. The V call is TRBV7-3, the J call TRBJ2-2; 9 nucleotides match TRBD2. V lost 5 bases to trimming and J lost 6 bases; unmatched junction nucleotides: 4. Germline assignment: CDR1 SGHTA and CDR2 FQGTGA. The CDR3 extends over 14 amino acids. The chain's CDR3 is CASSPRTSAGELFF. As DNA, the CDR3 is TGTGCCAGCAGCCCGCGGACTAGCGCCGGGGAGCTGTTTTTT.

This clonotype was seen at least ten times. The CDR3: CASSLRLAGVGELFF. The CDR3, as DNA: TGTGCCAGCAGTTTGAGACTAGCGGGAGTCGGGGAGCTGTTTTTT. The chain carries TRBV28 and TRBJ2-2, with 12 bases fitting TRBD2. There are 15 residues in the CDR3. Germline lookup yields CDR1 MDHEN and CDR2 SYDVKM. Unmatched junction bases numbered 3, after V lost 3 bases and J lost 7 bases.

This clonotype has a count of ten or more. This rearrangement joins TRBV7-2 to TRBJ2-3; no definite D call. Between the trimmed V and J ends, which lost 5 bases and 6 bases, there was a span of 6 bases. The CDR3 consists of 11 residues. CDR1 and CDR2 (germline): SGHTA, FQGNSA. CDR3 loop: CASSLSDTQYF. CDR3 DNA sequence: TGTGCCAGCAGCCTATCTGATACGCAGTATTTT.

This clonotype showed up many times. CDR3 loop: CASSEQKQETQYF. The CDR3 DNA reads as TGTGCCAGCTCGGAACAAAAACAAGAGACCCAGTACTTC. The chain has TRBV12-3 or TRBV12-4 and TRBJ2-5; no firm D call. CDR3 size: 13 residues. Trimming pared 8 bases from V and 2 bases from J, leaving 12 bases between.

This clonotype was detected only a few times. This chain joins TRBV2 and TRBJ2-1, with 9 bases fitting TRBD2. The CDR3 is 19 residues long. The germline gives CDR1 SNHLY, CDR2 FYNNEI. J gave up 0 bases and V 2 bases, and 11 bases lay outside the gene matches. CDR3 DNA: TGTGCCAGCAGTGAATGGTTAGCGGGGGTGACGAGCTCCTACAATGAGCAGTTCTTC. Translated, it gives CASSEWLAGVTSSYNEQFF.

This clonotype was seen a few times. This chain's CDR3 is CASSFGTSDEKLFF. In DNA form, the CDR3 reads TGCGCCAGCAGCTTCGGGACGTCTGATGAAAAACTGTTTTTT. The chain uses TRBV5-1 and TRBJ1-4; TRBD1 might be the D (5 bases). The CDR3 spans 14 residues. Germline V gene sequence: CDR1 SGHRS, CDR2 YFSETQ. V was cut by 2 bases and J by 6 bases, with 11 bases left in between.

This clonotype has more than one count but fewer than ten. The rearrangement uses TRBV19 and TRBJ1-6, with D perhaps TRBD1 (5 bases). CDR1 is LNHDA, CDR2 SQIVND, per germline (reference sequence). V lost 5 bases, J lost 7 bases, and 12 bases lay in between. This CDR3 is built from 14 residues. CDR3 sequence (DNA): TGTGCCAGTAGTTCGACAGAACTGAATTCACCCCTCCACTTT. Translating gives CASSSTELNSPLHF.